These 20 T cell receptor beta chains originate from one sample sequenced in a study of long-term antiretroviral therapy in people with HIV. At survey level, the immunoSEQ assay was run in its v3.0 version. Sequencing used immunoSEQ multiplex PCR; TCRdb keeps in-frame clones, though not all of them. The table records some 25,000 clones, 80% to 90% of them present only once. Sequencing used unsorted PBMCs, obtained 1.2 years after starting antiretroviral therapy. The receptors here all came from a man over 45 with HIV.

The chain has TRBV9 and TRBJ1-1; no clear D. Trimming left V 0 bases short and J 3 bases short, with 12 bases between. The CDR3 sequence is 15 residues long. Germline V gives CDR1 SGDLS, CDR2 YYNGEE. CDR3 nucleotides: TGTGCCAGCAGCGTAGGGGAAGCCGCCTACACTGAAGCTTTCTTT. This sequence encodes CASSVGEAAYTEAFF.

This chain joins TRBV7-2 and TRBJ1-6; TRBD1 aligns across 7 bases. The V gene end was trimmed by 5 bases and the J gene end by 8 bases; junction bases not matched to a gene: 6. The CDR3 is made up of 14 amino acids. CDR1 SGHTA and CDR2 FQGNSA come from the germline V gene. CDR3 sequence reads: CASSIRQGDSPLHF. DNA for the CDR3: TGTGCCAGCAGCATAAGACAGGGCGATTCACCCCTCCACTTT.

J is TRBJ1-2 and V is TRBV29-1, with D hard to call. Germline assignment: CDR1 SQVTM and CDR2 ANQGSEA. The CDR3 extends over 16 amino acids. Trimming removed 6 bases from V and 0 bases from J, with 20 bases in between. The CDR3 loop reads CSVPSRLGPTNYGYTF. CDR3 bases: TGCAGCGTCCCCTCACGATTGGGCCCCACTAACTATGGCTACACCTTC.

The chain couples TRBV2 to TRBJ1-4; D call uncertain. The CDR3 spans 15 residues. Deletions cut 8 bases from V and 8 bases from J, with 21 bases between. CDR1 is SNHLY, CDR2 FYNNEI, per germline. CDR3 loop: CASSDGRRVREKLFF. CDR3 nucleotide sequence: TGTGCCAGCTCTGATGGGCGACGGGTTAGGGAAAAACTGTTTTTT.

This sequence joins TRBV6-5 and TRBJ2-3; 11 nucleotides line up with TRBD1. This CDR3 comprises 16 residues. The germline V gene encodes CDR1 MNHEY and CDR2 SVGAGI. V was pared by 0 bases and J by 4 bases, with 3 bases of the junction left unmatched. This CDR3 reads CASSYSGQGAADTQYF. Written as DNA, the CDR3 is TGTGCCAGCAGTTACTCCGGACAGGGGGCGGCAGATACGCAGTATTTT.

The chain employs TRBV18 and TRBJ2-2; D assignment may be TRBD1 or TRBD2 (5 bases each). V was shortened by 1 base and J by 1 base, with 10 bases between the two germline ends. Germline CDR1 is KGHSH and CDR2 is LQKENI. The CDR3 sequence is 16 residues long. The CDR3 spells CASSPRGTVNTGELFF. The DNA for the CDR3 is TGTGCCAGCTCACCACGGGGGACGGTGAACACCGGGGAGCTGTTTTTT.

This chain joins TRBV6-5 and TRBJ2-7; tentatively, D is TRBD2 (6 bases). This CDR3 comprises 15 residues. The V and J ends lost 0 bases and 3 bases respectively, with 12 bases between them. Germline-derived CDR1 and CDR2 are MNHEY and SVGAGI. CDR3 bases: TGTGCCAGCAGTTACTCGACCATGACTAGCTACGAGCAGTACTTC. The encoded protein is CASSYSTMTSYEQYF.

The table lists this clone with a count of one. The rearrangement joins TRBV7-9 to TRBJ2-7; no firm D call. Germline lookup yields CDR1 SEHNR and CDR2 FQNEAQ (reference sequence). Trimming cost V 10 bases and J 0 bases, with 7 bases left between them. The CDR3 spans 11 residues. CDR3 bases: TGTGCCACCTCCAGCTCCTACGAGCAGTACTTC. Its translation: CATSSSYEQYF.

V and J are TRBV30 and TRBJ1-2; no clear D gene. V was shortened by 6 bases and J by 2 bases, with 13 bases between the two germline ends. In germline, CDR1 is GTSNPN, CDR2 SVGIG (reference sequence). CDR3 length: 13 residues. The CDR3 region has the DNA TGTGCCTGCCGACTGCCTCCCAACTATGGCTACACCTTC. Its protein is CACRLPPNYGYTF.

The rearrangement joins TRBV7-3 to TRBJ2-2; no definite D call. In germline, CDR1 is SGHTA, CDR2 FQGTGA. The CDR3 has 16 residues. Trimming cost V 5 bases and J 5 bases, with 18 bases left between them. The CDR3 loop reads CASSPQSPLGTGELFF. CDR3 nucleotide sequence: TGTGCCAGCAGCCCCCAGAGCCCCTTGGGGACCGGGGAGCTGTTTTTT.

The chain combines TRBV27 with TRBJ2-3, with D possibly matching TRBD1 (5 bases). Germline V gene lookup returns CDR1 MNHEY and CDR2 SMNVEV (reference sequence). The V and J ends lost 8 bases and 9 bases respectively, with 12 bases between them. CDR3 length equals 11 residues. CDR3 in DNA: TGTGCCAGCCACTTCTCAGGGACGCAGTATTTT. This encodes CASHFSGTQYF.

The chain has TRBV28 and TRBJ2-7; 10 bases line up with TRBD2. CDR3 length: 16 residues. Germline V lookup: CDR1 MDHEN, CDR2 SYDVKM. V lost 3 bases to trimming and J lost 3 bases; unmatched junction nucleotides: 8. CDR3 in amino acids: CASSLGGLAGGYEQYF. The CDR3 DNA sequence: TGTGCCAGCAGTTTGGGAGGCTTAGCGGGGGGCTACGAGCAGTACTTC. Together with reference TRBV28 and TRBJ2-7, the CDR3 gives the full variable domain: DVKVTQSSRYLVKRTGEKVFLECVQDMDHENMFWYRQDPGLGLRLIYFSYDVKMKEKGDIPEGYSVSREKKERFSLILESASTNQTSMYLCASSLGGLAGGYEQYFGPGTRLTVT.

This chain connects TRBV7-6 to TRBJ2-7; D gene ambiguous. The V gene's germline CDR1 is SGHVS and CDR2 FNYEAQ. This CDR3 has 12 residues. The ends were cut back, 5 bases at V and 2 bases at J, with 7 bases in the middle. The CDR3 loop is CASSELTYEQYF. As DNA, the CDR3 is TGTGCCAGCAGCGAGCTCACCTACGAGCAGTACTTC.

The V gene is TRBV29-1, the J gene TRBJ2-7; D gene ambiguous. V lost 5 bases to trimming and J lost 2 bases, with 13 bases between them. Germline V gene data show CDR1 as SQVTM and CDR2 as ANQGSEA. This CDR3 region has 13 residues. Here the CDR3 DNA reads TGCAGCGTTCTCCCTGACAAGACCTACGAGCAGTACTTC. Its translation is CSVLPDKTYEQYF.

The chain has TRBV7-2 and TRBJ1-5; 7 nucleotides line up with TRBD1. J was trimmed by 4 bases and V by 5 bases; bases with no gene match: 5. The length of the CDR3 is 14 residues. Germline V gene sequence: CDR1 SGHTA, CDR2 FQGNSA. The CDR3 protein is CASSPRQGNQPQHF. CDR3 nucleotide sequence: TGTGCCAGCAGCCCTAGACAGGGTAATCAGCCCCAGCATTTT. Combining the CDR3 with reference TRBV7-2 and TRBJ1-5 gives the whole variable domain GAGVSQSPSNKVTEKGKDVELRCDPISGHTALYWYRQSLGQGLEFLIYFQGNSAPDKSGLPSDRFSAERTGGSVSTLTIQRTQQEDSAVYLCASSPRQGNQPQHFGDGTRLSIL.

The rearrangement links TRBV9 to TRBJ2-3; possibly TRBD2 for D (6 bases). This CDR3 spans 16 amino acids. Germline CDR1 and CDR2: SGDLS and YYNGEE. V dropped 0 bases and J dropped 1 base, with 12 bases sitting between them. CDR3 in DNA: TGTGCCAGCAGCGTAGTTGCGCGGGATGGCACAGATACGCAGTATTTT. As protein: CASSVVARDGTDTQYF.

The chain carries TRBV18 and TRBJ2-2; the D is unclear. Between the trimmed V and J ends, which lost 4 bases and 5 bases, there was a span of 8 bases. The CDR3 consists of 13 residues. Germline V gene data show CDR1 as KGHSH and CDR2 as LQKENI. The CDR3 DNA sequence: TGTGCCAGCTCACTCCCAGGAACCGGGGAGCTGTTTTTT. Translated: CASSLPGTGELFF. Full variable domain (outside the CDR3, taken from reference TRBV18 and TRBJ2-2): NAGVMQNPRHLVRRRGQEARLRCSPMKGHSHVYWYRQLPEEGLKFMVYLQKENIIDESGMPKERFSAEFPKEGPSILRIQQVVRGDSAAYFCASSLPGTGELFFGEGSRLTVL.

V is TRBV2 and J is TRBJ1-1, with a possible D match to TRBD1 (6 bases). This CDR3 spans 13 amino acids. The germline V gene encodes CDR1 SNHLY and CDR2 FYNNEI. Trimming took off 7 bases at V and 9 bases at J, with 18 bases between the two ends. The chain's CDR3 is CASTGQLGMKAFF. The CDR3 region has the DNA TGTGCCAGCACAGGACAGTTGGGTATGAAAGCTTTCTTT.

The chain joins TRBV5-1 to TRBJ2-7, with TRBD1 identical over 11 bases. The junction had 2 bases not matched to a gene; V was cut back by 4 bases and J by 2 bases. The V gene's germline CDR1 is SGHRS and CDR2 YFSETQ. CDR3 length equals 14 residues. Written as DNA, the CDR3 is TGCGCCAGCAGCCCGGGACAGGGGGCCTACGAGCAGTACTTC. Translation: CASSPGQGAYEQYF.

The chain couples TRBV28 to TRBJ1-1; D gene ambiguous. Germline CDR1 MDHEN, CDR2 SYDVKM. The CDR3 runs 16 residues. The V end lost 5 bases, the J end lost 4 bases, and 20 bases lay between the germline ends. CDR3 region: CASSPFGLTVGTEAFF. The CDR3 DNA reads TGTGCCAGCAGTCCATTCGGACTTACGGTGGGCACTGAAGCTTTCTTT.